Given below is one T cell receptor (beta chain) in context. The antigen remains undetermined. Via MiXCR, TCRdb re-called the 5' RACE reads, giving one row per CDR3 protein. The data hold about 540,000 distinct CDR3 sequences, with approximately 11% observed a single time. These data belong to a study of CD8 T cells in ankylosing spondylitis. General observations from the study: Disease-linked clones proved CD8+ and comparatively uncommon in peripheral blood. Apparently characteristic of ankylosing spondylitis blood was a TCR beta motif (fewer than 10 highly homologous variants). Disease-linked clones reportedly showed significant enrichment in matched ankylosing spondylitis synovial fluid. In reactive arthritis synovial fluid and blood, some motif variants had been reported before.

V lost 6 bases to trimming and J lost 14 bases, with 23 bases between them. The CDR3 spans 14 residues. Germline V gene sequence: CDR1 MNHNS, CDR2 SASEGT. The source material was blood, either unsorted or a sorted T cell fraction (not recorded which). This TCR was sampled from a male donor with ankylosing spondylitis. The chain employs TRBV6-1 and TRBJ2-1; D might be TRBD1 or TRBD2, each matching 5 bases. Here the CDR3 DNA reads TGTGCCAGCAGCAACGGGGACGGGCGTACCCCGGAGTTCTTC. This sequence encodes CASSNGDGRTPEFF.